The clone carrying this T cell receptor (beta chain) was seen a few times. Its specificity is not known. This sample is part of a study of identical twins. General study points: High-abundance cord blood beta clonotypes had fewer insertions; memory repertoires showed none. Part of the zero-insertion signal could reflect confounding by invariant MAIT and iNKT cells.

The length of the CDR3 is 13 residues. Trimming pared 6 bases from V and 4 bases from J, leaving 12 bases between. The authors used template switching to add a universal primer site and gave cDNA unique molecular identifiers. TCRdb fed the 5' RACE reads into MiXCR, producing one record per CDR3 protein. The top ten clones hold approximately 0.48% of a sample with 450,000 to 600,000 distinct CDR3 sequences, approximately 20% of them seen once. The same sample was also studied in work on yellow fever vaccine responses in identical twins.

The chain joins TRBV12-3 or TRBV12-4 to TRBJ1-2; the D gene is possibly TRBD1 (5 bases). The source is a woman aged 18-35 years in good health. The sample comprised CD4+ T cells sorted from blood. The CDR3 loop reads CASRADSSYGYTF. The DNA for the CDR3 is TGTGCCAGCAGGGCCGACAGCAGCTATGGCTACACCTTC.